The rows below give T cell receptor beta chains drawn from one sample of a study of molecular identifiers for immune sequencing clone quantification. MiXCR, applied by TCRdb to the PCR reads, yields one record per CDR3 protein. This sample has approximately 550,000 distinct CDR3 sequences, with less than 30% found just once. The material sequenced was naive CD8+ T cells from blood, with Jurkat cell RNA spiked in. The receptors originated from a human donor in good health. Some libraries in this study had Jurkat cell RNA spiked in. Both conserved end residues are part of each CDR3. The D gene is left open where the match is weak. Clone size is not always given. Where it is, it says once, few, many or a class for expanded clones.

.	few	TRBV9	TRBJ2-3	CASSVLNTDTQYF	TGTGCCAGCAGCGTGCTGAACACAGATACGCAGTATTTT
.	.	TRBV7-9	TRBJ1-3	CASSATRNTIYF	TGTGCCAGCAGCGCAACCCGAAACACCATATATTTT
.	few	TRBV2	TRBJ1-1	CASRWTQLVGAFF	TGTGCCAGCAGATGGACACAGCTGGTTGGAGCTTTCTTT
.	.	TRBV5-1	TRBJ1-4	CASSRDEWATNEKLFF	TGCGCCAGCAGCCGGGACGAATGGGCAACTAATGAAAAACTGTTTTTT
TRBD1	few	TRBV19	TRBJ1-5	CASSNRDRGRDQPQHF	TGTGCCAGTAGCAACCGGGACAGGGGGCGTGATCAGCCCCAGCATTTT
TRBD2	.	TRBV4-2	TRBJ2-7	CASSPEWGLAYEQYF	TGTGCCAGCAGCCCAGAGTGGGGACTAGCTTACGAGCAGTACTTC
TRBD1	few	TRBV5-1	TRBJ1-1	CASSIGQGRTEAFF	TGCGCCAGCAGCATAGGACAGGGGCGGACTGAAGCTTTCTTT
.	many	TRBV6-5	TRBJ2-7	CASSPTDQVSSYEQYF	TGTGCCAGCAGTCCTACGGACCAGGTTAGCTCCTACGAGCAGTACTTC
TRBD1	many	TRBV12-3/TRBV12-4	TRBJ2-5	CATSWDSRETQYF	TGTGCCACCTCGTGGGACAGTCGAGAGACCCAGTACTTC
.	few	TRBV4-1	TRBJ2-5	CASSQASRTLQETQYF	TGCGCCAGCAGCCAAGCTAGTAGGACCCTACAAGAGACCCAGTACTTC
.	many	TRBV5-5	TRBJ2-3	CASSYWTVTDTQYF	TGTGCCAGCAGCTATTGGACCGTCACAGATACGCAGTATTTT
.	few	TRBV10-3	TRBJ1-1	CAISESVIARNTEAFF	TGTGCCATCAGTGAGTCCGTGATAGCCCGGAACACTGAAGCTTTCTTT
TRBD2	few	TRBV4-1	TRBJ2-7	CASSLRHDRTSGEGYEQYF	TGCGCCAGCAGCTTACGACACGACCGGACTAGCGGGGAAGGGTACGAGCAGTACTTC
.	.	TRBV5-4	TRBJ2-5	CASSPTRGQKLQETQYF	TGTGCCAGCAGCCCTACCCGAGGACAGAAACTACAAGAGACCCAGTACTTC
TRBD1	few	TRBV3-1	TRBJ1-1	CASSKKPGGANTEAFF	TGTGCCAGCAGCAAAAAGCCAGGGGGCGCGAATACTGAAGCTTTCTTT
TRBD2	few	TRBV6-2/TRBV6-3	TRBJ2-5	CASSPGLAGGYQETQYF	TGTGCCAGCAGTCCCGGGCTAGCGGGAGGATACCAAGAGACCCAGTACTTC
TRBD1	few	TRBV5-6	TRBJ2-3	CASSVQGAPADTQYF	TGTGCCAGCAGCGTCCAGGGGGCGCCGGCAGATACGCAGTATTTT
.	few	TRBV4-2	TRBJ1-3	CASSQDGSSGNTIYF	TGTGCCAGCAGCCAAGACGGGAGCTCTGGAAACACCATATATTTT
.	few	TRBV12-3/TRBV12-4	TRBJ2-7	CASSFMAHEQYF	TGTGCCAGCAGTTTTATGGCGCACGAGCAGTACTTC
.	few	TRBV10-3	TRBJ1-1	CAISDMGEAFF	TGTGCCATCAGTGATATGGGAGAAGCTTTCTTT
.	many	TRBV20-1	TRBJ2-4	CSARGGFPNIQYF	TGCAGTGCTAGAGGGGGCTTTCCAAACATTCAGTACTTC
TRBD1	few	TRBV7-9	TRBJ2-5	CASSRRTGVETQYF	TGTGCCAGCAGCCGACGGACAGGGGTCGAGACCCAGTACTTC
.	few	TRBV4-3	TRBJ2-7	CASSQAQGSYEQYF	TGCGCCAGCAGCCAAGCCCAGGGTTCCTACGAGCAGTACTTC
.	.	TRBV7-6	TRBJ1-1	CASSSRGGDGEAFF	TGTGCCAGCAGCTCCCGGGGCGGGGATGGTGAAGCTTTCTTT
.	many	TRBV4-3	TRBJ2-4	CASSQDRRDVGIQYF	TGCGCCAGCAGCCAAGATCGTAGGGACGTGGGCATTCAGTACTTC
TRBD2	.	TRBV27	TRBJ2-5	CASGFLGEGLQTQYF	TGCGCCAGCGGTTTTCTGGGGGAGGGCCTCCAGACCCAGTACTTC
TRBD1	.	TRBV30	TRBJ1-1	CAWSTGQGSAEAFF	TGTGCCTGGAGTACCGGACAGGGGAGCGCTGAAGCTTTCTTT
TRBD1	many	TRBV4-1	TRBJ1-1	CASSLFGTGGGTEAFF	TGCGCCAGCAGCCTGTTCGGGACAGGGGGTGGCACTGAAGCTTTCTTT
TRBD1	.	TRBV4-1	TRBJ2-7	CASGQHRDSSYEQYF	TGCGCCAGCGGCCAACACCGGGACAGCTCCTACGAGCAGTACTTC